A selection of T cell receptor beta chains follows, all from one sample in a study of vaccination effects on CD4 cells after COVID-19. This table comes from immunoSEQ multiplex PCR, and its TCRdb copy is limited to in-frame clones, with some not included. The sample lists tens of thousands of clones, approximately 71% occurring once. These receptors' antigens are unknown. The sample here was CD4+ T cells from PBMCs cultured without peptide, taken before COVID-19 vaccination. These receptors came from a human donor who received a COVID-19 vaccine. Each CDR3 is given with its conserved first and last residue. Fields, in order: V gene, clone size, J gene, D gene, CDR3 DNA, CDR3 protein. A D gene is named only where the DNA matches it firmly. Clone size is given for some rows only: seen once, a few or many times, or a class if the clone is expanded.

V gene: TRBV11-1
clone size: .
J gene: TRBJ2-7
D gene: TRBD1
CDR3 DNA: TGTGCCAGCAGTCTACAGGGGTACGAGCAGTACTTC
CDR3 protein: CASSLQGYEQYF

V gene: TRBV21-1
clone size: .
J gene: TRBJ1-3
D gene: .
CDR3 DNA: TGTGCCAGCAGCGGAGTGGGAAACACCATATATTTT
CDR3 protein: CASSGVGNTIYF

V gene: TRBV5-8
clone size: .
J gene: TRBJ2-7
D gene: .
CDR3 DNA: TGTGCCAGCAGCCCTCACCCGCTGGTCTCCTACGAGCAGTACTTC
CDR3 protein: CASSPHPLVSYEQYF

V gene: TRBV11-2
clone size: .
J gene: TRBJ2-1
D gene: .
CDR3 DNA: TGTGCCAGCAGCTTACGGCAGGGCAGTAATGAGCAGTTCTTC
CDR3 protein: CASSLRQGSNEQFF

V gene: TRBV3-1/TRBV3-2
clone size: few
J gene: TRBJ1-5
D gene: .
CDR3 DNA: TGTGCCAGCAGCCAAGATCCGGGAACTAATCAGCCCCAGCATTTT
CDR3 protein: CASSQDPGTNQPQHF

V gene: TRBV19
clone size: few
J gene: TRBJ1-2
D gene: .
CDR3 DNA: TGTGCCACTAACGAAAATACAATGTCTGGCGGCTACACCTTC
CDR3 protein: CATNENTMSGGYTF

V gene: TRBV4-1
clone size: .
J gene: TRBJ2-5
D gene: TRBD1
CDR3 DNA: TGCGCCAGCAGCCGGTCCGGGACAGGGGAAGAGACCCAGTACTTC
CDR3 protein: CASSRSGTGEETQYF

V gene: TRBV6-5
clone size: .
J gene: TRBJ1-1
D gene: TRBD1
CDR3 DNA: TGTGCCAGTAACCGGGACAGTAATAGCCCCTATGAAGCTTTCTTT
CDR3 protein: CASNRDSNSPYEAFF

V gene: TRBV5-6
clone size: .
J gene: TRBJ1-6
D gene: .
CDR3 DNA: TGTGCCAGCACTCCCAGGGCCTCCTATAATTCACCCCTCCACTTT
CDR3 protein: CASTPRASYNSPLHF

V gene: TRBV6-1
clone size: few
J gene: TRBJ1-1
D gene: .
CDR3 DNA: TGTGCCAGCAGTGAGGGGGTGGCCACTGAAGCTTTCTTT
CDR3 protein: CASSEGVATEAFF

V gene: TRBV5-1
clone size: .
J gene: TRBJ1-5
D gene: .
CDR3 DNA: TGCGCCAGCAGCTTGGATGGCGGGAAGCGTCAGCCCCAGCATTTT
CDR3 protein: CASSLDGGKRQPQHF

V gene: TRBV2
clone size: .
J gene: TRBJ2-2
D gene: .
CDR3 DNA: TGTGCCAGCAGCTTGTATGTTGGCGGGGAGCTGTTTTTT
CDR3 protein: CASSLYVGGELFF